This TCR beta chain was sequenced in a study of healthy donors' naive CD4 and CD8 T cells. About the study: TCR alpha primers covered all functional IMGT alpha gene variants. Study outcomes and limitations: A reported CD4+/CD8+ bias affected most V and J genes in naive cells. Roughly 13% of CD4/CD8 propensity variance appeared explained by V, J and CDR3 charge.

TCR libraries were built from approximately 0.45 ug of total RNA by linear amplification. TCRdb passed the reads through MiXCR, listing each CDR3 protein once. This table has roughly 200,000 distinct CDR3 sequences, about 70% appearing once. The germline V gene has CDR1 MNHEY and CDR2 SVGAGI. The CDR3 loop spans 14 amino acids. Losses at the gene ends were 1 base for V and 8 bases for J; bases not matched to a gene: 7. As for this clonotype: The antigen is not known.

CD4+CD8-CD45RO-CD45RA+ cells were naive CD4+; CD8+CD4-CD45RA+CD27bright cells were naive CD8+. V is TRBV6-5 and J is TRBJ2-7, with 8 bases identical to TRBD1. The specimen was naive CD4+ and CD8+ T cells sorted from blood, pooled from several donors. The receptor was isolated from a pool of human donors in good health; the sample pools cells from several healthy donors. The CDR3 sequence is CASSYYQGALQQYF. The CDR3 DNA reads as TGTGCCAGCAGTTACTACCAGGGGGCGCTTCAGCAGTACTTC.